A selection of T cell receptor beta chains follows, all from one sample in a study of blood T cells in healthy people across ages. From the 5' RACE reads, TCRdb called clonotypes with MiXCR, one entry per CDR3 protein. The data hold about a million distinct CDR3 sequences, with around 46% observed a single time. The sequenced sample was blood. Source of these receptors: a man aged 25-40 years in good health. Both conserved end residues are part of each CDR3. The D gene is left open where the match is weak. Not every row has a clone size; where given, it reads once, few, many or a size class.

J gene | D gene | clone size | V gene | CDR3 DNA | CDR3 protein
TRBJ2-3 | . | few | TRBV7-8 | TGTGCCAGCAGCTTAGAGATGACTAGCACAGATACGCAGTATTTT | CASSLEMTSTDTQYF
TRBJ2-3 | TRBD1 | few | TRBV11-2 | TGTGCCAGCAGCTTCGGAGGAACAGGGGGGACAGATACGCAGTATTTT | CASSFGGTGGTDTQYF
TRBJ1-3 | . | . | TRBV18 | TGTGCCAGCTCTCCAGGGTCCCCTGGAAACACCATATATTTT | CASSPGSPGNTIYF
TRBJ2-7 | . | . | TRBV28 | TGTGCCAGCAGTTTACCTAGTATCCCCGAGCAGTACTTC | CASSLPSIPEQYF
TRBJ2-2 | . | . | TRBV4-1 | TGCGCCAGCAGCCAAACACCCGACCCCACCGGGGAGCTGTTTTTT | CASSQTPDPTGELFF
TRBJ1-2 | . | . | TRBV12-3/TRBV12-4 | TGTGCCAGCAGTTCGGGATTGGGGGGCTACACCTTC | CASSSGLGGYTF
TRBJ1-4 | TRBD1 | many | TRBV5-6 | TGTGCCAGCAGCTCCATACAGGGGTCGGCTAATGAAAAACTGTTTTTT | CASSSIQGSANEKLFF
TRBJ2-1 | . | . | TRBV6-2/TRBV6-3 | TGTGCCAGCAAAGGGGGGGCGACCTCCTACAATGAGCAGTTCTTC | CASKGGATSYNEQFF
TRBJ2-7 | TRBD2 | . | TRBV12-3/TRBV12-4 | TGTGCCAGCAGTTTCATGGGACTAGCATCCAATGAGCAGTACTTC | CASSFMGLASNEQYF
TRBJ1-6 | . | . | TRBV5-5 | TGTGCCAGCAGCCCCTTGAGGGTTAATTCACCCCTCCACTTT | CASSPLRVNSPLHF
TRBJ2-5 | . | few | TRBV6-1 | TGCGCCAGCATGGATAGGAGAGGGCCGGAGACCCAGTACTTC | CASMDRRGPETQYF
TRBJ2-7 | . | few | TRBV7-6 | TGTGCCAGCAGCCTAGAGTCCACAGGGGTCGGGGGCTACGAGCAGTACTTC | CASSLESTGVGGYEQYF
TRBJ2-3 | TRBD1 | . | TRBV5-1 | TGCGCCAGCAGCTCGGAAAGGACAGGGGGTTATACAGATACGCAGTATTTT | CASSSERTGGYTDTQYF